The 26 T cell receptor beta chains below all came from one sample that was sequenced in a study of T cells after yellow fever vaccination. TCRdb reanalysed the 5' RACE reads using MiXCR and keeps one entry per CDR3 protein. The table records 550,000 or so distinct CDR3 sequences, under 25% of them present only once. This material consisted of PBMCs, taken 15 days after the yellow fever booster vaccination. The receptors here all came from a man aged 30-40 years who received the YFV17D yellow fever vaccine.

To note about this clonotype: Compared with germline, one end of the junction differs, possibly owing to a read error. The chain carries TRBV15 and TRBJ2-1; weak D call: TRBD2 (6 bases). This CDR3 is built from 12 residues. In germline, CDR1 is LNHNV, CDR2 YYDKDF (reference sequence). CDR3 in amino acids: CATSRDFGTGRF. In DNA, the CDR3 is TGTGCCACCAGCAGAGATTTTGGGACTGGCCGATTC.

The chain uses TRBV29-1 and TRBJ2-5; 13 bases align to TRBD2. Unmatched junction bases numbered 7, after V lost 5 bases and J lost 4 bases. Germline V gene data show CDR1 as SQVTM and CDR2 as ANQGSEA. There are 15 residues in the CDR3. The CDR3 sequence: CSVQLAGGPGETQYF. CDR3 in DNA: TGCAGCGTTCAACTAGCGGGAGGGCCGGGAGAGACCCAGTACTTC. Based on the CDR3 plus reference TRBV29-1 and TRBJ2-5, the full variable domain is SAVISQKPSRDICQRGTSLTIQCQVDSQVTMMFWYRQQPGQSLTLIATANQGSEATYESGFVIDKFPISRPNLTFSTLTVSNMSPEDSSIYLCSVQLAGGPGETQYFGPGTRLLVL.

The V and J genes are TRBV15 and TRBJ1-1; unclear D gene. V was cut by 1 base and J by 0 bases, with 9 bases left in between. This CDR3 comprises 15 residues. Germline V lookup: CDR1 LNHNV, CDR2 YYDKDF (reference sequence). The CDR3 region has the DNA TGTGCCACCAGCAGAGGTATCGCCCTGAACACTGAAGCTTTCTTT. It specifies CATSRGIALNTEAFF.

The chain couples TRBV7-6 to TRBJ2-7; either TRBD1 or TRBD2 may fit D (5 bases each). CDR1 and CDR2 (germline): SGHVS, FNYEAQ. This CDR3 is built from 15 residues. Trimming took 6 bases from V and 3 from J, leaving 18 bases between them. The CDR3 sequence is CASRLTGTPGYEQYF. In DNA, the CDR3 is TGTGCCAGCAGATTAACCGGGACGCCTGGCTACGAGCAGTACTTC.

In this sample, this clonotype turned up a few times. The chain joins TRBV2 to TRBJ2-3; TRBD1 is a possible D gene (6 bases). Germline loops: CDR1 SNHLY, CDR2 FYNNEI. Trimming took off 8 bases at V and 1 base at J, with 19 bases between the two ends. The CDR3 is made up of 16 amino acids. CDR3 DNA: TGTGCCAGCGAGGGGACACCTGGTATGGGCACAGATACGCAGTATTTT. Amino acids: CASEGTPGMGTDTQYF. The full variable domain, in which reference TRBV2 and TRBJ2-3 provide the parts outside the CDR3, is EPEVTQTPSHQVTQMGQEVILRCVPISNHLYFYWYRQILGQKVEFLVSFYNNEISEKSEIFDDQFSVERPDGSNFTLKIRSTKLEDSAMYFCASEGTPGMGTDTQYFGPGTRLTVL.

This clonotype was counted only a few times. Here the CDR3 reads CASSLAPSGRNNEQFF. The CDR3 bases are TGTGCCAGCAGCTTAGCTCCTAGCGGGAGGAATAATGAGCAGTTCTTC. V gene TRBV7-8 combines with J gene TRBJ2-1; 11 bases map to TRBD2. Germline V gene lookup returns CDR1 SGHVS and CDR2 FQNEAQ. This CDR3 has 16 amino acids. Trimming at V came to 0 bases and at J to 7 bases, leaving 5 bases not matched to a gene. The full variable domain, completed using reference TRBV7-8 and TRBJ2-1, is GAGVSQSPRYKVAKRGQDVALRCDPISGHVSLFWYQQALGQGPEFLTYFQNEAQLDKSGLPSDRFFAERPEGSVSTLKIQRTQQEDSAVYLCASSLAPSGRNNEQFFGPGTRLTVL.

The rearrangement uses TRBV28 and TRBJ2-1; 9 bases fit TRBD2. CDR3 size: 14 residues. The germline gives CDR1 MDHEN, CDR2 SYDVKM. The V segment lost 3 bases and the J segment 7 bases; nucleotides outside the gene matches: 4. CDR3 in amino acids: CASSFRLAGNEQFF. The CDR3, as DNA: TGTGCCAGCAGTTTTAGGCTAGCGGGGAATGAGCAGTTCTTC.

This clonotype was detected only a few times. The CDR3 spells CASGLTGAGSSYNEQFF. In DNA form, the CDR3 reads TGTGCTAGTGGTTTGACAGGGGCGGGGAGCTCCTACAATGAGCAGTTCTTC. The chain uses TRBV12-5 and TRBJ2-1, with D possibly matching TRBD1 (7 bases). The CDR3 is made up of 17 amino acids. Germline values: CDR1 LGHNT, CDR2 FRNRAP. The V end was cut by 2 bases, the J end by 0 bases, with 14 bases between.

The chain combines TRBV12-3 or TRBV12-4 with TRBJ2-7, with 7 bases lining up with TRBD2. The CDR3 covers 14 residues. The V gene end was trimmed by 8 bases and the J gene end by 3 bases; junction bases not matched to a gene: 10. The DNA of the CDR3 is TGTGCCAGCGGATTGAGCGGGGAGAACTACGAGCAGTACTTC. It codes for CASGLSGENYEQYF.

CDR3 in DNA: TGCGCCAGCAGCCAAGCTAAAGGACTAGCGGGAGAGGATACGCAGTATTTT. Translating gives CASSQAKGLAGEDTQYF. The V gene is TRBV4-1, the J gene TRBJ2-3; 13 nucleotides align to TRBD2. The V segment lost 1 base and the J segment 6 bases; nucleotides outside the gene matches: 7. Germline CDR1 is MGHRA and CDR2 is YSYEKL. The CDR3 is made up of 17 amino acids.

This chain links TRBV5-1 with TRBJ2-5; the match to TRBD1 covers 8 bases. Looked up from germline, CDR1 is SGHRS and CDR2 is YFSETQ. The CDR3 extends over 13 amino acids. Trimming removed 3 bases from V and 4 bases from J; junction bases left unmatched: 2. The CDR3 protein is CASSSDRGETQYF. As DNA, the CDR3 is TGCGCCAGCAGCTCAGACAGGGGAGAGACCCAGTACTTC.

V gene TRBV12-3 or TRBV12-4 combines with J gene TRBJ1-2, with 12 bases lining up with TRBD1. The V segment lost 6 bases and the J segment 7 bases; nucleotides outside the gene matches: 12. The CDR3 length is 16 residues. The CDR3 here is CASSHLRDRGQRGYTF. CDR3 DNA: TGTGCCAGCAGCCACCTCCGGGACAGGGGGCAACGTGGCTACACCTTC.

The table lists this clonotype with a few counts. V usage is TRBV29-1 and J usage is TRBJ2-5; 9 bases match TRBD1. This CDR3 is 13 amino acids long. V lost 7 bases, J lost 5 bases, and 8 bases stayed unmatched. Germline lookup yields CDR1 SQVTM and CDR2 ANQGSEA. The CDR3 reads CSEIQGAGETQYF. The DNA for the CDR3 is TGCAGCGAGATACAGGGGGCTGGGGAGACCCAGTACTTC.

This clonotype was counted only a few times. The chain uses TRBV3-1 and TRBJ1-2, with D maybe TRBD1 (5 bases). Trimming cost V 4 bases and J 1 base, with 13 bases left between them. Per the germline V gene, CDR1 is LGHDT and CDR2 is YNNKEL (reference sequence). There are 15 residues in the CDR3. CDR3 DNA sequence: TGTGCCAGCAGCCCCTCGGGCAGGGATAACTATGGCTACACCTTC. Protein sequence: CASSPSGRDNYGYTF.

This clonotype was counted a few times. The chain links TRBV24-1 to TRBJ2-7, with D possibly being TRBD1 (5 bases). Trimming shortened V by 7 bases and J by 4 bases, and 13 bases separated the two germline ends. The germline V gene has CDR1 KGHDR and CDR2 SFDVKD. The CDR3 has 13 residues. The CDR3 here is CATRQDRVYEQYF. Here the CDR3 DNA reads TGTGCCACCAGACAGGACCGGGTATACGAGCAGTACTTC.

The chain is built from TRBV12-3 or TRBV12-4 and TRBJ2-7; TRBD1 aligns across 10 bases. Trimming at V came to 3 bases and at J to 5 bases, leaving 7 bases not matched to a gene. This CDR3 is 15 amino acids long. CDR3: CASSFGDRGRNEQYF. The CDR3 nucleotides read TGTGCCAGCAGTTTCGGGGACAGGGGTCGAAACGAGCAGTACTTC.

This clonotype has only a few counts. The chain is built from TRBV27 and TRBJ2-3; no reliable D call. V lost 5 bases, J lost 6 bases, and 21 bases lay in between. Germline V gene lookup returns CDR1 MNHEY and CDR2 SMNVEV (reference sequence). CDR3 size: 16 residues. The CDR3 sequence is CASSPVRTDLADTQYF. CDR3 nucleotides: TGTGCCAGCAGTCCCGTGAGGACGGACCTTGCGGATACGCAGTATTTT.

This clonotype was recorded at least ten times. The rearrangement uses TRBV12-3 or TRBV12-4 and TRBJ2-4; D is perhaps TRBD2 (6 bases). V dropped 6 bases and J dropped 0 bases, with 15 bases sitting between them. This CDR3 contains 16 residues. The CDR3: CASSLVAGLAKNIQYF. CDR3 nucleotide sequence: TGTGCCAGCAGCCTAGTTGCGGGACTAGCCAAAAACATTCAGTACTTC.

The chain carries TRBV5-6 and TRBJ2-7; D is uncertain. Germline values: CDR1 SGHDT, CDR2 YYEEEE. This CDR3 region has 12 residues. The ends were cut back, 9 bases at V and 4 bases at J, with 14 bases in the middle. CDR3 residues: CAMGYGPYEQYF. The CDR3 nucleotides are TGTGCCATGGGCTACGGACCTTACGAGCAGTACTTC.

This chain connects TRBV19 to TRBJ2-1, with 7 bases lining up with TRBD2. Germline assignment: CDR1 LNHDA and CDR2 SQIVND (reference sequence). The trim removed 1 base at V and 3 bases at J, leaving 6 bases unmatched. This CDR3 is 16 amino acids long. The CDR3 bases are TGTGCCAGTAGTATAGCAGGGTCTAGCGGCTACAATGAGCAGTTCTTC. It yields the protein CASSIAGSSGYNEQFF. The full variable domain, its missing parts supplied by reference TRBV19 and TRBJ2-1, is DGGITQSPKYLFRKEGQNVTLSCEQNLNHDAMYWYRQDPGQGLRLIYYSQIVNDFQKGDIAEGYSVSREKKESFPLTVTSAQKNPTAFYLCASSIAGSSGYNEQFFGPGTRLTVL.

The rearrangement joins TRBV12-5 to TRBJ2-5; 13 nucleotides line up with TRBD2. V lost 7 bases, J lost 3 bases, and 8 bases stayed unmatched. CDR3 length: 16 residues. Germline lookup yields CDR1 LGHNT and CDR2 FRNRAP. CDR3 DNA: TGTGCTAGTGATATACTAGCGGGAGGGCCGGAAGAGACCCAGTACTTC. Translating gives CASDILAGGPEETQYF.

A few counts support this clonotype. V and J are TRBV6-1 and TRBJ2-7; D may be TRBD1 (5 bases). CDR3 length: 15 residues. V lost 6 bases, J lost 2 bases, and 17 bases lay in between. In germline, CDR1 is MNHNS, CDR2 SASEGT. Here the CDR3 reads CASSFLEQVAYEQYF. The CDR3 DNA reads TGTGCCAGCAGCTTTCTGGAACAGGTAGCCTACGAGCAGTACTTC.

This clonotype turned up a few times. V is TRBV6-1 and J is TRBJ2-5; 9 bases align to TRBD1. The germline gives CDR1 MNHNS, CDR2 SASEGT. The CDR3 has 14 residues. J lost 6 bases, V lost 8 bases, and 10 bases had no gene match. CDR3 amino acids: CASGGTGRVKTQYF. CDR3 sequence (DNA): TGTGCCAGCGGGGGGACAGGGCGGGTCAAGACCCAGTACTTC.

This clonotype occurred a few times. The rearrangement joins TRBV12-3 or TRBV12-4 to TRBJ2-5, with D perhaps TRBD1 or TRBD2 (5 bases each). CDR3 length: 13 amino acids. Trimming shortened V by 6 bases and J by 6 bases, and 14 bases separated the two germline ends. The CDR3 bases are TGTGCCAGCAGCACGGGACGTCTAAAGACCCAGTACTTC. It encodes CASSTGRLKTQYF.

The chain has TRBV6-5 and TRBJ2-2; 9 nucleotides match TRBD1. CDR1 is MNHEY and CDR2 is SVGAGI in the germline V gene. The junction had 11 bases not matched to a gene; V was cut back by 2 bases and J by 4 bases. The CDR3 runs to 18 residues. The CDR3 here is CASSYPGQGISFTGELFF. CDR3 coding DNA: TGTGCCAGCAGTTACCCGGGACAGGGAATTTCGTTCACCGGGGAGCTGTTTTTT.

DNA of the CDR3: TGTGCCAGCAGCTTAAGCGGCCTTTCTTACTACAATGAGCAGTTCTTC. It codes for CASSLSGLSYYNEQFF. This rearrangement joins TRBV14 to TRBJ2-1; the D gene is possibly TRBD2 (5 bases). V was pared by 5 bases and J by 3 bases, with 17 bases between. Germline CDR1 and CDR2: SGHDN and FVKESK. This CDR3 is 16 amino acids long.